The next 19 T cell receptor beta chains were all read from a single sample in a study of blood T cells in healthy people across ages. Sample-barcoded 5' priming and a J-beta primer mix drove a second PCR of roughly 7 to 11 cycles. TCRdb re-analysed the 5' RACE reads in MiXCR, keeping a single row per CDR3 protein. The data show 1.5 million to 2 million distinct CDR3 sequences, with around half seen just once and less than 2.5% held by the top ten. The sequenced sample consisted of blood. The receptor source for this set is a woman aged 40 to 49 in good health.

This clonotype has more than one count but fewer than ten. The V call is TRBV28, the J call TRBJ2-1; the D is unclear. Gene TRBJ2-7 matches the end of the DNA better, so the J call may be wrong. This CDR3 contains 15 residues. Per the germline V gene, CDR1 is MDHEN and CDR2 is SYDVKM. CDR3: CASSPLTVSYNEQYF. Here the CDR3 DNA reads TGTGCCAGCAGTCCACTGACGGTCTCCTACAATGAGCAGTACTTC.

The chain employs TRBV20-1 and TRBJ2-3; 13 bases are a match to TRBD2. The V and J ends lost 6 bases and 6 bases, in that order; junction bases with no gene match: 9. The germline V gene encodes CDR1 DFQATT and CDR2 SNEGSKA (reference sequence). The CDR3 extends over 15 amino acids. This CDR3 is CSAPARTSGSDTQYF. CDR3 bases: TGCAGTGCACCTGCGCGGACTAGCGGGAGTGATACGCAGTATTTT.

The chain recombines TRBV27 with TRBJ1-2; 9 bases map to TRBD1. The CDR3 length is 16 residues. The V and J ends lost 4 bases and 8 bases, in that order; junction bases with no gene match: 14. From germline, CDR1 is MNHEY and CDR2 SMNVEV (reference sequence). The CDR3 nucleotides are TGTGCCAGCAGTTCCCCATTAAAGGACAGGGGATCAGGCTACACCTTC. Residues: CASSSPLKDRGSGYTF.

The chain joins TRBV9 to TRBJ2-7, with TRBD2 matching 12 bases. The V gene's germline CDR1 is SGDLS and CDR2 YYNGEE. After removal of 2 bases from V and 0 bases from J, the junction contained 6 bases not matched to a gene. This CDR3 is built from 17 residues. CDR3 sequence (DNA): TGTGCCAGCAGCGTGACTAGCGGGGGACTGAGCTCCTACGAGCAGTACTTC. Translating gives CASSVTSGGLSSYEQYF.

Many counts were recorded for this clonotype. V is TRBV13 and J is TRBJ2-7, with 7 nucleotides matching TRBD1. CDR1 is PRHDT and CDR2 is FYEKMQ in the germline V gene (reference sequence). The ends lost 0 bases at V and 0 bases at J; junction bases unmatched: 2. The CDR3 covers 15 residues. The DNA for the CDR3 is TGTGCCAGCAGCTTAGGGGACAGGAGCTCCTACGAGCAGTACTTC. As protein: CASSLGDRSSYEQYF.

This chain uses TRBV7-2 with TRBJ2-5; 8 bases are shared with TRBD2. Germline V gene sequence: CDR1 SGHTA, CDR2 FQGNSA. The junction had 4 bases not matched to a gene; V was cut back by 5 bases and J by 2 bases. This CDR3 region has 14 residues. The CDR3 loop is CASSPLAVQETQYF. CDR3 sequence (DNA): TGTGCCAGCAGCCCACTAGCGGTTCAAGAGACCCAGTACTTC. The entire variable domain, with the rest obtained from reference TRBV7-2 and TRBJ2-5, is as follows: GAGVSQSPSNKVTEKGKDVELRCDPISGHTALYWYRQSLGQGLEFLIYFQGNSAPDKSGLPSDRFSAERTGGSVSTLTIQRTQQEDSAVYLCASSPLAVQETQYFGPGTRLLVL.

The chain couples TRBV3-1 to TRBJ2-5; the D gene is possibly TRBD2 (6 bases). V lost 2 bases and J lost 5, with 9 bases in between. Germline CDR1 LGHDT, CDR2 YNNKEL (reference sequence). CDR3 length equals 13 residues. CDR3 DNA: TGTGCCAGCAGCCAACTAGCGTGGGAGACCCAGTACTTC. Translating it yields CASSQLAWETQYF.

This clonotype was seen only a few times. This chain uses TRBV7-9 with TRBJ2-7; 10 positions agree with TRBD1. The CDR3 contains 13 residues. Germline V lookup: CDR1 SEHNR, CDR2 FQNEAQ (reference sequence). Trimming took 5 bases from V and 8 from J; bases not matched to a gene: 6. The CDR3 spells CASSPGTGVKQYF. CDR3 sequence (DNA): TGTGCCAGCAGCCCAGGGACAGGGGTAAAGCAGTACTTC.

The gene calls are TRBV20-1 and TRBJ1-6; maybe TRBD1 (6 bases). From germline, CDR1 is DFQATT and CDR2 SNEGSKA (reference sequence). The CDR3 extends over 15 amino acids. V was pared by 1 base and J by 7 bases, with 14 bases between. The CDR3: CSARVSNRENSPLHF. The CDR3 nucleotides read TGCAGTGCTAGAGTATCGAACAGGGAAAATTCACCCCTCCACTTT.

The rearrangement uses TRBV6-2 or TRBV6-3 and TRBJ1-2; weak D call: TRBD1 (5 bases). This CDR3 is 15 amino acids long. Germline V lookup: CDR1 MNHEY, CDR2 SVGEGT. The germline V and J ends were trimmed by 2 bases and 5 bases, with 15 bases remaining between them. The CDR3 DNA is TGTGCCAGCAGTTACCAGCCCGGGGCTGGGTATGGCTACACCTTC. This translates into CASSYQPGAGYGYTF.

This clonotype was recorded a few times. The rearrangement links TRBV29-1 to TRBJ2-3, with a weak D call TRBD1 (5 bases). CDR3 length: 13 amino acids. V gave up 3 bases and J gave up 2 bases, with 9 bases separating them. CDR1 and CDR2 from the germline V gene are SQVTM and ANQGSEA. The DNA of the CDR3 is TGCAGCGTTGAGGGGCATTACACAGATACGCAGTATTTT. The encoded protein is CSVEGHYTDTQYF.

This clonotype was seen repeatedly, ten times or more. The chain joins TRBV11-2 to TRBJ2-7, with D possibly TRBD2 on 6 matching bases. Germline V gene sequence: CDR1 SGHAT, CDR2 FQNNGV. V lost 3 bases and J 0 bases, leaving 9 bases between the germline ends. The CDR3 has 14 amino acids. The CDR3 loop is CASSFGGTSYEQYF. CDR3 nucleotide sequence: TGTGCCAGCAGCTTTGGGGGGACCTCCTACGAGCAGTACTTC.

This clonotype was seen a handful of times. The chain links TRBV7-2 to TRBJ2-3; the match to TRBD2 covers 7 bases. The germline V gene encodes CDR1 SGHTA and CDR2 FQGNSA. The CDR3 extends over 14 amino acids. V was clipped by 5 bases and J by 4 bases; unmatched bases: 6. CDR3 coding DNA: TGTGCCAGCAGCGGCGGGGGTGGCGCAGATACGCAGTATTTT. It encodes CASSGGGGADTQYF.

This clonotype was seen a few times. V is TRBV4-3 and J is TRBJ1-2; possible D gene TRBD1, 5 bases. The CDR3 contains 18 residues. The V end was cut by 0 bases, the J end by 5 bases, with 22 bases between. CDR1 is LGHNA and CDR2 is YSLEER in the germline V gene. CDR3 nucleotides: TGCGCCAGCAGCCAAGATGGAGGACACGGAATCGGGGGGTATGGCTACACCTTC. It yields the protein CASSQDGGHGIGGYGYTF.

The chain joins TRBV20-1 to TRBJ1-4; 8 bases are shared with TRBD1. The CDR3 extends over 14 amino acids. V was pared by 0 bases and J by 7 bases, with 4 bases of the junction left unmatched. From germline, CDR1 is DFQATT and CDR2 SNEGSKA (reference sequence). CDR3 region: CSARDDRGSEKLFF. The CDR3, as DNA: TGCAGTGCTAGAGATGACAGGGGTAGTGAAAAACTGTTTTTT.

This chain joins TRBV7-9 and TRBJ2-1; 9 positions match TRBD2. V shed 5 bases and J 6 bases; nucleotides not matched to a gene: 5. Germline lookup yields CDR1 SEHNR and CDR2 FQNEAQ (reference sequence). CDR3 size: 14 residues. The CDR3 nucleotides read TGTGCCAGCAGCCCCGGGACTAGCAGCAATGAGCAGTTCTTC. Its translation: CASSPGTSSNEQFF.

The rearrangement uses TRBV28 and TRBJ2-7; D is undetermined. V lost 3 bases and J lost 0, with 15 bases in between. This CDR3 is 16 amino acids long. CDR1 is MDHEN, CDR2 SYDVKM, per germline. The CDR3 region has the DNA TGTGCCAGCAGTTTGGGCCCAAGGGCGTACTCCTACGAGCAGTACTTC. Amino acid sequence: CASSLGPRAYSYEQYF.

The chain is built from TRBV6-5 and TRBJ2-5; the match to TRBD1 covers 8 bases. The germline CDR1 and CDR2 sequences are MNHEY and SVGAGI. This CDR3 region has 16 residues. The trim removed 6 bases at V and 1 base at J, leaving 10 bases unmatched. CDR3 bases: TGTGCCAGCAGAATAGGACAGGGTCTGGCCCAAGAGACCCAGTACTTC. It translates to CASRIGQGLAQETQYF.

This clonotype showed up just a few times. The chain links TRBV7-2 to TRBJ1-1, with no clear D. V was trimmed by 5 bases and J by 2 bases, leaving 9 bases between them. Germline values: CDR1 SGHTA, CDR2 FQGNSA. This CDR3 spans 13 amino acids. In DNA, the CDR3 is TGTGCCAGCAGCAAAGGCGATAACACTGAAGCTTTCTTT. This translates into CASSKGDNTEAFF. Together with reference TRBV7-2 and TRBJ1-1, the CDR3 gives the full variable domain: GAGVSQSPSNKVTEKGKDVELRCDPISGHTALYWYRQSLGQGLEFLIYFQGNSAPDKSGLPSDRFSAERTGGSVSTLTIQRTQQEDSAVYLCASSKGDNTEAFFGQGTRLTVV.